Shown below are 14 T cell receptor beta chains from a single sample sequenced in a study of shared clonotypes between healthy human individuals. Here immunoSEQ multiplex PCR was the method, and the copy in TCRdb shows in-frame clones only, minus some. The sample contains millions of clones, 90% to 95% of which appear only once. The sequencing sample was made of naive CD4+ T cells from PBMCs. Documented subset: CD45RA+ positively selected. The receptors originated from a man younger than 35 in good health. Some clones in this sample may be carry-over from other donors' samples.

The rearrangement joins TRBV18 to TRBJ2-5, with unresolved D. Looked up from germline, CDR1 is KGHSH and CDR2 is LQKENI. The CDR3 runs to 12 residues. V dropped 4 bases and J dropped 5 bases, with 8 bases sitting between them. CDR3 sequence reads: CASSRVRETQYF. Written as DNA, the CDR3 is TGTGCCAGCTCACGAGTAAGGGAGACCCAGTACTTC.

The V call is TRBV9, the J call TRBJ2-3; D unclear. Germline V gene sequence: CDR1 SGDLS, CDR2 YYNGEE. The V gene lost 4 bases and the J gene lost 0 bases, with 9 bases spanning the gap. The CDR3 covers 14 residues. The CDR3 region is CASSPQTSTDTQYF. The CDR3 DNA follows: TGTGCCAGCAGCCCCCAGACTAGCACAGATACGCAGTATTTT.

The chain joins TRBV29-1 to TRBJ2-1; tentative D call: TRBD2 (6 bases). This CDR3 contains 14 residues. The V gene lost 5 bases and the J gene lost 1 base, with 12 bases spanning the gap. Germline V gene sequence: CDR1 SQVTM, CDR2 ANQGSEA. The CDR3 spells CSVRRGRSYNEQFF. CDR3 sequence (DNA): TGCAGCGTTAGACGGGGGAGATCCTACAATGAGCAGTTCTTC.

This clone has a single count. The chain couples TRBV11-2 to TRBJ2-7; no clear D. V lost 2 bases, J lost 0 bases, and 11 bases lay in between. CDR3 length: 15 amino acids. Per germline, CDR1 SGHAT and CDR2 FQNNGV. CDR3 protein: CASSLRFPPSYEQYF. The DNA for the CDR3 is TGTGCCAGCAGCTTAAGGTTCCCTCCCTCCTACGAGCAGTACTTC. The full variable domain, its missing parts supplied by reference TRBV11-2 and TRBJ2-7, is EAGVAQSPRYKIIEKRQSVAFWCNPISGHATLYWYQQILGQGPKLLIQFQNNGVVDDSQLPKDRFSAERLKGVDSTLKIQPAKLEDSAVYLCASSLRFPPSYEQYFGPGTRLTVT.

The J gene is TRBJ2-7, the V gene TRBV11-1; D gene uncertain. The V and J ends lost 2 bases and 2 bases respectively, with 7 bases between them. The CDR3 spans 13 residues. The germline V gene encodes CDR1 SGHAT and CDR2 FQDESV (reference sequence). CDR3 amino acids: CASSLSSPYEQYF. The CDR3 coding sequence is TGTGCCAGCAGCTTAAGCAGTCCCTACGAGCAGTACTTC.

This rearrangement joins TRBV11-1 to TRBJ2-5, with 8 bases fitting TRBD2. The CDR3 is 14 residues long. The germline V gene has CDR1 SGHAT and CDR2 FQDESV (reference sequence). With 5 bases clipped from V and 5 bases from J, the junction kept 7 bases outside the gene matches. This CDR3 is CASSLRGDGETQYF. Written as DNA, the CDR3 is TGTGCCAGCAGCCTGCGGGGGGACGGGGAGACCCAGTACTTC.

This chain connects TRBV5-1 to TRBJ2-7; TRBD1 is a possible D gene (5 bases). Per the germline V gene, CDR1 is SGHRS and CDR2 is YFSETQ. V lost 1 base, J lost 5 bases, and 13 bases lay in between. The CDR3 sequence is 14 residues long. As DNA, the CDR3 is TGCGCCAGCAGCTTGTTGCCAGGGAACCACGAGCAGTACTTC. Translation: CASSLLPGNHEQYF.

The V gene is TRBV2, the J gene TRBJ2-2; D might be TRBD1 or TRBD2, each matching 5 bases. The V and J ends lost 1 base and 6 bases respectively, with 6 bases between them. The CDR3 has 13 residues. The germline V gene has CDR1 SNHLY and CDR2 FYNNEI. The CDR3 DNA is TGTGCCAGCAGTGAAGAGGGACCCGGGGAGCTGTTTTTT. This codes for CASSEEGPGELFF. Full variable domain (rest looked up from reference TRBV2 and TRBJ2-2): EPEVTQTPSHQVTQMGQEVILRCVPISNHLYFYWYRQILGQKVEFLVSFYNNEISEKSEIFDDQFSVERPDGSNFTLKIRSTKLEDSAMYFCASSEEGPGELFFGEGSRLTVL.

This clone was detected once. The chain employs TRBV6-1 and TRBJ1-5; no reliable D call. The CDR3 extends over 15 amino acids. With 6 bases removed from V and 4 bases from J, the gap between germline ends came to 16 bases. CDR1 and CDR2 from the germline V gene are MNHNS and SASEGT. The DNA for the CDR3 is TGTGCCAGCAGCGACAACACCGCCCGAAATCAGCCCCAGCATTTT. This codes for CASSDNTARNQPQHF.

In its sample, this clone was seen once. This CDR3 reads CASSFEHRGNTGELFF. In DNA, the CDR3 is TGCGCCAGCAGCTTTGAGCACAGGGGGAACACCGGGGAGCTGTTTTTT. V gene TRBV5-1 combines with J gene TRBJ2-2; 7 bases map to TRBD1. V was pared by 2 bases and J by 1 base, with 5 bases of the junction left unmatched. Germline lookup yields CDR1 SGHRS and CDR2 YFSETQ. The length of the CDR3 is 16 residues.

The V gene is TRBV5-1, the J gene TRBJ1-3; a possible D gene is TRBD1 (6 bases). The germline CDR1 and CDR2 sequences are SGHRS and YFSETQ. CDR3 size: 20 residues. Trimming cost V 0 bases and J 0 bases, with 22 bases left between them. The CDR3 coding sequence is TGCGCCAGCAGCTTGGAAGGGCCCAGGGGACTACTCCGCTCTGGAAACACCATATATTTT. Translated, it gives CASSLEGPRGLLRSGNTIYF.

The J gene is TRBJ1-5, the V gene TRBV2; maybe TRBD1 (6 bases). V lost 6 bases and J lost 9, with 9 bases in between. The CDR3 runs 11 residues. CDR1 and CDR2 (germline): SNHLY, FYNNEI. The CDR3 region has the DNA TGTGCCAGCAGCGGAGGGGGGCCCCAGCATTTT. Amino acids: CASSGGGPQHF. The full variable domain, rest sourced from reference TRBV2 and TRBJ1-5, is EPEVTQTPSHQVTQMGQEVILRCVPISNHLYFYWYRQILGQKVEFLVSFYNNEISEKSEIFDDQFSVERPDGSNFTLKIRSTKLEDSAMYFCASSGGGPQHFGDGTRLSIL.

This chain links TRBV5-1 with TRBJ2-5; 7 nucleotides align to TRBD1. J was trimmed by 2 bases and V by 4 bases; bases with no gene match: 8. The CDR3 extends over 15 amino acids. Germline loops: CDR1 SGHRS, CDR2 YFSETQ. This CDR3 is CASSRYRGIQETQYF. CDR3 sequence (DNA): TGCGCCAGCAGCAGATACAGGGGCATACAAGAGACCCAGTACTTC. Drawing the rest from reference TRBV5-1 and TRBJ2-5, the complete variable domain is KAGVTQTPRYLIKTRGQQVTLSCSPISGHRSVSWYQQTPGQGLQFLFEYFSETQRNKGNFPGRFSGRQFSNSRSEMNVSTLELGDSALYLCASSRYRGIQETQYFGPGTRLLVL.

About this clone: The identical CDR3 is also encoded by other nucleotide sequences in the sample. The chain uses TRBV20-1 and TRBJ1-1, with D unclear. The CDR3 covers 11 residues. CDR1 DFQATT and CDR2 SNEGSKA come from the germline V gene (reference sequence). With 1 base removed from V and 4 bases from J, the gap between germline ends came to 4 bases. As DNA, the CDR3 is TGCAGTGCTAGAGCAAGCACTGAAGCTTTCTTT. Translation gives CSARASTEAFF.